Presented here are 25 T cell receptor beta chains from one specimen sequenced in a study of Graves' ophthalmopathy and Graves' hyperthyroidism. Using RNA transcripts, the TCR beta CDR3 regions were amplified. First-round RT-PCR employed HTBI primers, with a second-round multiplex PCR after it. In TCRdb, the multiplex PCR reads were re-called with MiXCR into one record per CDR3 protein. This table holds some 1.1 million distinct CDR3 sequences, less than 45% found once. Sequencing was carried out using peripheral blood or thyroid tissue (not recorded which). The source of these receptors is an adult man with Graves' hyperthyroidism.

The chain joins TRBV5-6 to TRBJ2-5; 8 bases agree with TRBD2. TRBJ2-3 matches the DNA end more closely, so the J call is doubtful. Germline CDR1 reads SGHDT; CDR2 reads YYEEEE. CDR3 size: 12 residues. CDR3 protein: CASSSGGGTQYF. The DNA for the CDR3 is TGTGCCAGCAGCTCCGGGGGGGGTACGCAGTATTTT.

In this sample, this clonotype turned up many times. The CDR3 loop reads CSARGGWDQETQYF. The CDR3 coding sequence is TGCAGTGCTAGAGGGGGTTGGGACCAAGAGACCCAGTACTTC. The V call is TRBV20-1, the J call TRBJ2-5; D unresolved. The germline V and J ends were trimmed by 1 base and 0 bases, with 9 bases remaining between them. Germline CDR1 is DFQATT and CDR2 is SNEGSKA (reference sequence). The CDR3 has 14 residues.

V usage is TRBV7-2 and J usage is TRBJ1-6; TRBD1 might be the D (6 bases). The CDR3 is made up of 14 amino acids. The germline V gene encodes CDR1 SGHTA and CDR2 FQGNSA. The V and J ends lost 7 bases and 7 bases respectively, with 14 bases between them. For the CDR3, the DNA is TGTGCCAGCAACTTCCGGGACAAAAATTCACCCCTCCACTTT. It encodes CASNFRDKNSPLHF.

The table lists this clonotype with a count of one. A much larger clone lies one base from this, so it may be a read error. V is TRBV10-2 and J is TRBJ1-1, with no clear D. The CDR3 contains 11 residues. Germline V gene data show CDR1 as WSHSY and CDR2 as SAAADI. CDR3 amino acids: CAGSETVEAFF. CDR3 DNA: TGCGCCGGCAGTGAGACGGTTGAAGCTTTCTTT.

This clonotype has ten or more counts. The chain has TRBV7-6 and TRBJ1-3; D not resolved. The CDR3 totals 16 residues. Trimming took off 1 base at V and 5 bases at J, with 15 bases between the two ends. Germline V CDR1 and CDR2: SGHVS, FNYEAQ. CDR3 in amino acids: CASSLESGQRRNTIYF. The CDR3 nucleotides are TGTGCCAGCAGCTTAGAAAGTGGGCAGCGGCGAAACACCATATATTTT.

This clonotype was observed a single time. This chain links TRBV19 with TRBJ1-1; D unresolved. The CDR3 sequence is 14 residues long. Trimming removed 6 bases at V and 0 bases at J, with 11 bases between. Germline CDR1 reads LNHDA; CDR2 reads SQIVND (reference sequence). The CDR3 bases are TGTGCCAGTAGCGCCGGGTACATGAACACTGAAGCTTTCTTT. Translating gives CASSAGYMNTEAFF.

This clonotype was seen ten or more times. The chain is built from TRBV7-6 and TRBJ2-2; 8 bases fit TRBD1. The CDR3 has 13 amino acids. Germline-derived CDR1 and CDR2 are SGHVS and FNYEAQ. The V segment lost 4 bases and the J segment 14 bases; nucleotides outside the gene matches: 9. The CDR3 region is CASSSLDRGGLFF. CDR3 in DNA: TGTGCCAGCAGCTCATTAGACAGGGGTGGTCTGTTTTTT.

This clonotype showed up just a few times. The V and J genes are TRBV12-3 or TRBV12-4 and TRBJ1-6; 11 bases match TRBD1. CDR3 length: 14 residues. V lost 7 bases, J lost 9 bases, and 5 bases stayed unmatched. The CDR3, as DNA: TGTGCCAGCAACCGGGACAGGGGGGTTTCACCCCTCCACTTT. Amino acid sequence: CASNRDRGVSPLHF.

This clonotype occurred many times. The chain couples TRBV5-6 to TRBJ1-1; TRBD1 is a possible D gene (5 bases). V was trimmed by 5 bases and J by 9 bases, leaving 20 bases between them. This CDR3 region has 14 residues. CDR1 and CDR2 (germline): SGHDT, YYEEEE. CDR3 residues: CASRTSWGTRQAFF. As DNA, the CDR3 is TGTGCCAGCAGAACCTCGTGGGGGACTCGTCAAGCTTTCTTT.

Remarks on this clonotype: This clone may be a read error of a much larger clone one base away. The rearrangement joins TRBV11-2 to TRBJ2-5; 9 nucleotides agree with TRBD2. Germline CDR1 is SGHAT and CDR2 is FQNNGV. CDR3 length: 20 amino acids. This chain's CDR3 is CASSYPIRLIAGDVQGTQYF. The CDR3 DNA reads as TGTGCCAGCAGCTACCCTATTCGATTAATAGCGGGAGACGTTCAAGGGACCCAGTACTTC.

The chain couples TRBV20-1 to TRBJ1-3; 8 bases agree with TRBD1. The CDR3 contains 15 residues. The germline V gene encodes CDR1 DFQATT and CDR2 SNEGSKA (reference sequence). The J segment lost 3 bases and the V segment lost 6 bases, leaving 10 bases of the junction unmatched. The CDR3 nucleotides read TGCAGTGCCACCCGGGGACAGGCGTATGGAAACACCATATATTTT. Its protein product is CSATRGQAYGNTIYF.

The chain recombines TRBV5-8 with TRBJ1-2; D ambiguous. Germline loops: CDR1 SGHTS, CDR2 YDEGEE. The CDR3 length is 14 residues. Trimming cost V 3 bases and J 5 bases, with 14 bases left between them. In DNA form, the CDR3 reads TGTGCCAGCAGCTCAAAAAAGGGAGATTATGGCTACACCTTC. Protein: CASSSKKGDYGYTF.

This clonotype was counted at least ten times. J is TRBJ1-1 and V is TRBV7-9; maybe TRBD1 (5 bases). V was trimmed by 2 bases and J by 3 bases, leaving 10 bases between them. CDR1 and CDR2 (germline): SEHNR, FQNEAQ (reference sequence). The CDR3 is 14 residues long. The CDR3 DNA reads TGTGCCAGCAGCTTAATGGGGGGGGACACTGAAGCTTTCTTT. Translation: CASSLMGGDTEAFF.

About this clonotype itself: This may arise from a read error, as a much more abundant clone is one base away. V and J are TRBV20-1 and TRBJ1-6; 10 bases line up with TRBD1. This CDR3 contains 16 residues. Trimming cost V 4 bases and J 6 bases; bases outside gene matches: 9. CDR1 DFQATT and CDR2 SNEGSKA come from the germline V gene (reference sequence). The CDR3 sequence: CSAILGQGGFNSPLHF. The CDR3 DNA reads as TGCAGTGCTATATTAGGACAGGGGGGATTTAATTCACCCCTCCACTTT.

This clonotype was counted ten times or more. This chain uses TRBV5-1 with TRBJ1-3; weak D call: TRBD1 (6 bases). Germline CDR1 is SGHRS and CDR2 is YFSETQ. V dropped 7 bases and J dropped 10 bases, with 21 bases sitting between them. This CDR3 region has 14 residues. CDR3 residues: CASEQGRGFGTIYF. In nucleotides, the CDR3 is TGCGCCAGCGAACAGGGTCGAGGCTTTGGGACCATATATTTT.

This chain joins TRBV19 and TRBJ2-7, with D possibly being TRBD1 (5 bases). Germline V gene sequence: CDR1 LNHDA, CDR2 SQIVND (reference sequence). CDR3 size: 14 residues. Trimming left V 10 bases short and J 4 bases short, with 20 bases between. This CDR3 is CATGSPAGRYEQYF. The CDR3 DNA sequence: TGTGCCACGGGTTCTCCTGCAGGGCGGTACGAGCAGTACTTC.

The chain couples TRBV2 to TRBJ2-5; TRBD2 matches 12 bases. The CDR3 runs 14 residues. The V segment lost 2 bases and the J segment 6 bases; nucleotides outside the gene matches: 1. Germline values: CDR1 SNHLY, CDR2 FYNNEI. The CDR3 nucleotides read TGTGCCAGCAGTGAACTAGCGGGGGGGAAGACCCAGTACTTC. Translated: CASSELAGGKTQYF.

V usage is TRBV4-3 and J usage is TRBJ1-2; perhaps TRBD1 as D (5 bases). The CDR3 totals 18 residues. V lost 1 base and J 5 bases, leaving 23 bases between the germline ends. CDR1 LGHNA and CDR2 YSLEER come from the germline V gene. The CDR3 coding sequence is TGCGCCAGCAGCCAAGTCCATAAGGGAGGCAGGGTGCGGTATGGCTACACCTTC. This translates into CASSQVHKGGRVRYGYTF.

The rearrangement uses TRBV30 and TRBJ2-5; D may be TRBD1 (5 bases). The ends were cut back, 0 bases at V and 1 base at J, with 12 bases in the middle. CDR1 and CDR2 from the germline V gene are GTSNPN and SVGIG (reference sequence). The CDR3 consists of 15 residues. The CDR3 region is CAWSVLRGFQETQYF. The CDR3 region has the DNA TGTGCCTGGAGTGTACTTAGGGGCTTCCAAGAGACCCAGTACTTC.

This clonotype was seen ten or more times. CDR3 protein: CASTLGTQYF. The CDR3 nucleotides read TGTGCCAGCACGCTGGGGACCCAGTACTTC. The gene calls are TRBV2 and TRBJ2-5, with unresolved D. Germline V gene lookup returns CDR1 SNHLY and CDR2 FYNNEI. This CDR3 region has 10 residues. The V end was cut by 7 bases, the J end by 7 bases, with 7 bases between. Variable domain in full (rest from reference TRBV2 and TRBJ2-5): EPEVTQTPSHQVTQMGQEVILRCVPISNHLYFYWYRQILGQKVEFLVSFYNNEISEKSEIFDDQFSVERPDGSNFTLKIRSTKLEDSAMYFCASTLGTQYFGPGTRLLVL.

The chain uses TRBV29-1 and TRBJ2-5, with D maybe TRBD2 (5 bases). The V gene's germline CDR1 is SQVTM and CDR2 ANQGSEA. The CDR3 spans 16 residues. V dropped 0 bases and J dropped 4 bases, with 18 bases sitting between them. The CDR3 sequence is CSVEDPALGASETQYF. The CDR3 DNA follows: TGCAGCGTTGAAGACCCCGCCCTGGGAGCCTCAGAGACCCAGTACTTC.

The rearrangement uses TRBV19 and TRBJ1-2, with D tentatively TRBD1 (6 bases). Germline values: CDR1 LNHDA, CDR2 SQIVND (reference sequence). The CDR3 loop spans 15 amino acids. Trimming took 3 bases from V and 2 from J, leaving 13 bases between them. Written as DNA, the CDR3 is TGTGCCAGTAGTATCCCAGGGGAGAACAACTATGGCTACACCTTC. This gives the protein CASSIPGENNYGYTF. The full variable domain, completed using reference TRBV19 and TRBJ1-2, is DGGITQSPKYLFRKEGQNVTLSCEQNLNHDAMYWYRQDPGQGLRLIYYSQIVNDFQKGDIAEGYSVSREKKESFPLTVTSAQKNPTAFYLCASSIPGENNYGYTFGSGTRLTVV.

This clonotype showed up just a few times. The V call is TRBV29-1, the J call TRBJ2-5; 7 bases fit TRBD2. V trimming: 1 base; J trimming: 3 bases; junction bases outside the gene matches: 17. Germline CDR1 SQVTM, CDR2 ANQGSEA. CDR3 length equals 18 residues. CDR3 in amino acids: CSVEVPPLSAGKKETQYF. CDR3 nucleotide sequence: TGCAGCGTTGAAGTTCCCCCTCTTTCAGCGGGAAAAAAAGAGACCCAGTACTTC.

This clonotype occurred a few times. The V gene is TRBV18, the J gene TRBJ1-1; no firm D call. V shed 3 bases and J shed 8 bases, with 10 bases lying between them. The CDR3 loop spans 12 amino acids. Germline values: CDR1 KGHSH, CDR2 LQKENI. CDR3: CASSPLEGEAFF. CDR3 nucleotides: TGTGCCAGCTCACCGTTGGAAGGAGAAGCTTTCTTT.

The sample holds many counts of this clonotype. This chain joins TRBV7-2 and TRBJ2-5; 9 bases are shared with TRBD1. The ends lost 7 bases at V and 5 bases at J; junction bases unmatched: 11. From germline, CDR1 is SGHTA and CDR2 FQGNSA. The CDR3 loop spans 15 amino acids. The CDR3: CASTLSQGAYETQYF. The DNA of the CDR3 is TGTGCCAGCACCCTGTCACAGGGGGCTTACGAGACCCAGTACTTC.